A selection of T cell receptor beta chains follows, all from one sample in a study of blood T cells in healthy people across ages. TCRdb used MiXCR to reprocess the 5' RACE reads, holding one entry per CDR3 protein. The sample consists of roughly 1.9 million distinct CDR3 sequences, roughly two fifths of them appearing once. Sequencing input: blood. These TCRs come from a human donor in good health. Each CDR3 is given with its conserved first and last residue. A D gene is named only where the DNA matches it firmly. Only some rows state a clone size, as once, few, many or a class for expanded clones.

V: TRBV20-1; D: TRBD1; J: TRBJ1-5; size: .; CDR3: CSARDGTGHSNQPQHF; DNA: TGCAGTGCTAGAGATGGGACAGGGCATAGCAATCAGCCCCAGCATTTT
V: TRBV7-9; D: TRBD1; J: TRBJ2-1; size: .; CDR3: CASSYPTGGYNEQFF; DNA: TGTGCCAGCAGTTACCCGACAGGGGGCTACAATGAGCAGTTCTTC
V: TRBV20-1; D: TRBD2; J: TRBJ2-1; size: .; CDR3: CSAKSGGIYNEQFF; DNA: TGCAGTGCTAAAAGCGGGGGAATCTACAATGAGCAGTTCTTC
V: TRBV7-6; D: TRBD1; J: TRBJ2-7; size: .; CDR3: CASSVGGDRALYF; DNA: TGTGCCAGCAGCGTAGGTGGAGACAGGGCCCTGTACTTC
V: TRBV7-2; D: .; J: TRBJ1-4; size: few; CDR3: CASRSKTGSHEKLFF; DNA: TGTGCCAGCAGAAGTAAGACAGGTTCACATGAAAAACTGTTTTTT
V: TRBV6-1; D: .; J: TRBJ2-7; size: .; CDR3: CAGSTDFYEQYF; DNA: TGTGCCGGCAGTACGGATTTCTACGAGCAGTACTTC
V: TRBV12-3/TRBV12-4; D: .; J: TRBJ1-4; size: .; CDR3: CASSWPAEKLFF; DNA: TGTGCCAGCAGTTGGCCGGCGGAAAAACTGTTTTTT
V: TRBV12-3/TRBV12-4; D: .; J: TRBJ2-5; size: .; CDR3: CASSPRVTQWETQYF; DNA: TGTGCCAGCAGTCCCAGGGTGACCCAGTGGGAGACCCAGTACTTC
V: TRBV29-1; D: .; J: TRBJ1-2; size: once; CDR3: CSVEGEANYGYTF; DNA: TGCAGCGTTGAGGGGGAGGCTAACTATGGCTACACCTTC
V: TRBV6-4; D: .; J: TRBJ2-1; size: many; CDR3: CATRGPGGGEQFF; DNA: TGTGCCACCAGGGGCCCCGGTGGGGGTGAGCAGTTCTTC
V: TRBV5-6; D: .; J: TRBJ2-4; size: .; CDR3: CASSLPTRKQYF; DNA: TGCGCCAGCAGCTTGCCTACAAGGAAGCAGTACTTC
V: TRBV29-1; D: .; J: TRBJ1-1; size: .; CDR3: CSVDYGDTEAFF; DNA: TGCAGCGTTGATTACGGAGACACTGAAGCTTTCTTT
V: TRBV7-2; D: TRBD1; J: TRBJ1-6; size: .; CDR3: CASSLDVGQGGSPLHF; DNA: TGTGCCAGCAGCTTAGATGTAGGACAGGGGGGTTCACCCCTCCACTTT